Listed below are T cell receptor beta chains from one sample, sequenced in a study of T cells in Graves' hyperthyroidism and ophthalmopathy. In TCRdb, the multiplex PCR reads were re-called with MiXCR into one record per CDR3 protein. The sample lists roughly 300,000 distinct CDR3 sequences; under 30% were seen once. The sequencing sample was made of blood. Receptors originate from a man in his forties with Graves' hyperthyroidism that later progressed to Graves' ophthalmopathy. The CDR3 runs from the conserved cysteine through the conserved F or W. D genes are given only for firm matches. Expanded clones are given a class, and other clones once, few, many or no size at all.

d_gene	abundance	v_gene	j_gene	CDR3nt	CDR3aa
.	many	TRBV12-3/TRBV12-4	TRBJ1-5	TGTGCCAGCAGACCGGGAAACCTAAATCAGCCCCAGCATTTT	CASRPGNLNQPQHF
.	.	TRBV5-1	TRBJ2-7	TGCGCCAGCAGCTTCGTGGGGGCCTACGAGCAGTACTTC	CASSFVGAYEQYF
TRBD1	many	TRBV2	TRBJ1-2	TGTGCCAGCGTTAACGGGACAGGTGTTTATGGCTACACCTTC	CASVNGTGVYGYTF
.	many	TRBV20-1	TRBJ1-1	TGCAGCGAGGGCGGCCGCATGAACACTGAAGCTTTCTTT	CSEGGRMNTEAFF
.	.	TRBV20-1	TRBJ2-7	TGCAGTGCTAGAGTTAGGTTAGGCGGCTACGAGCAGTACTTC	CSARVRLGGYEQYF
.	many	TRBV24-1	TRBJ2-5	TGTGCCACCAGTGATTCAGGAGCGTCGGTCCAAGAGACCCAGTACTTC	CATSDSGASVQETQYF
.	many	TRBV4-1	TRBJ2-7	TGCGCCAGCAGCCAAGATAGAGGGGGAGACGGTGGTTCCTACGAGCAGTACTTC	CASSQDRGGDGGSYEQYF
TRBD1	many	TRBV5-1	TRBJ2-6	TGCGCCAGCAGACAGGGGCCTGGGGCCAACGTCCTGACTTTC	CASRQGPGANVLTF
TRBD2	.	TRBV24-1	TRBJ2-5	TGTGCCACCAGTGATTCTCGCGGGAGGAAGACCCAGTACTTC	CATSDSRGRKTQYF
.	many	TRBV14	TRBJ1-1	TGTGCCAGCAGCCTATTGTTAAGAACTGAAGCTTTCTTT	CASSLLLRTEAFF
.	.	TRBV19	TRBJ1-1	TGTGCCAGTAGTCTGAGGGGGACTGGGACTGAAGCTTTCTTT	CASSLRGTGTEAFF
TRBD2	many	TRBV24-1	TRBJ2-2	TGTGCCACCATGGGGCGGGAGGAGGCCGGGGAGCTGTTTTTT	CATMGREEAGELFF
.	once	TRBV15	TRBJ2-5	TGTGCCACCAGCAGTCAAGGGGGGATGTACCAAGAGACCCAGTACTTC	CATSSQGGMYQETQYF
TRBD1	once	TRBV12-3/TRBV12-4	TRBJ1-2	TGTGCCAGCAGTCCCGACAGGGATAGAGGCTACACCTTC	CASSPDRDRGYTF
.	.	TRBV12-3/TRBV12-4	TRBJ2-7	TGTGCCAGCAGTCCGCTGTCATTCCACGAGCAGTACTTC	CASSPLSFHEQYF
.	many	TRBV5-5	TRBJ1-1	TGTGCCAGCAGCTCGACAACCAACACTGAAGCTTTCTTT	CASSSTTNTEAFF
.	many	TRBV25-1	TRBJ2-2	TGTGCCAGCAGTGATACAGCGCTTCCAGGCACCGGGGAGCTGTTTTTT	CASSDTALPGTGELFF
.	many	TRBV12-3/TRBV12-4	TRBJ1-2	TGTGCCAGCAGTCCGAGTCCCGGTGGCTACACCTTC	CASSPSPGGYTF
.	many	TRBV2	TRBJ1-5	TGTGCCAGCAGCCTGCTTGACAGGAATCAGCCCCAGCATTTT	CASSLLDRNQPQHF
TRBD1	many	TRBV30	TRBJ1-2	TGTGCCTGGAGCCGGGGACAGGGAGCCTATGGCTACACCTTC	CAWSRGQGAYGYTF
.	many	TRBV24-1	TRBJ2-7	TGTGCCACCAGTGACGGAACGGCCGCCTCCTACGAGCAGTACTTC	CATSDGTAASYEQYF
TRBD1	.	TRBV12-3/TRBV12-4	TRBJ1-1	TGTGCCAGCACCGAGACAGGGTTGGATACTGAAGCTTTCTTT	CASTETGLDTEAFF
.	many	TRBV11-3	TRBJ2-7	TGTGCCAGCAGCCCTGGCAGAGGGACCTACGAGCAGTACTTC	CASSPGRGTYEQYF
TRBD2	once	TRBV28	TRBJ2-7	TGTGCCAGCGGGGGGGGAGGCAGGGCCTACGAGCAGTACTTC	CASGGGGRAYEQYF
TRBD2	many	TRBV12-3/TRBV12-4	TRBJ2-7	TGTGCCAGCAGGGGGACTAGCGTGGCGTACGAGCAGTACTTC	CASRGTSVAYEQYF
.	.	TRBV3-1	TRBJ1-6	TGTGCCAGCAGCCAAGATCAGGCAGCCCGACTCTCACCCCTCCACTTT	CASSQDQAARLSPLHF
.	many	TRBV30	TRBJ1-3	TGTGCCTGGAGTGTATGGGGAAACACCATATATTTT	CAWSVWGNTIYF
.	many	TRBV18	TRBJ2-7	TGTGCCAGCTCACTGGAACATACGTTGGATGAGCAGTACTTC	CASSLEHTLDEQYF
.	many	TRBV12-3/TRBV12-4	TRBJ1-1	TGTGCCAGCACCTCCGTGGAGGGGTACACTGAAGCTTTCTTT	CASTSVEGYTEAFF
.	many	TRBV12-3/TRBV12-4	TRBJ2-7	TGTGCCAGCAGTTTAGCACAGGGTGGCGAGCAGTACTTC	CASSLAQGGEQYF
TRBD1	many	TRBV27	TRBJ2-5	TGTGCCAGCAGCCAGGACAGGGGGTGGGAGACCCAGTACTTC	CASSQDRGWETQYF
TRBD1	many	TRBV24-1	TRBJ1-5	TGTGCCACCAGTCCCGGGACAGGGACGTTTCGACCCCAGCATTTT	CATSPGTGTFRPQHF
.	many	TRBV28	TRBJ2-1	TGTGCCAGCAGTTTCCTATTTGGTCGAAATGAGCAGTTCTTC	CASSFLFGRNEQFF
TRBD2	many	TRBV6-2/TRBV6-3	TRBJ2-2	TGTGCCAGCAGTTACGGGACTAGCGGGAGATCAGGCGGGGAGCTGTTTTTT	CASSYGTSGRSGGELFF
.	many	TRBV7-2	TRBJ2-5	TGTGCCAGCAGCTTACCGGTTACGGAGACCCAGTACTTC	CASSLPVTETQYF
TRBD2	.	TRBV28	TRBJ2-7	TGTGCCAGCAGTTCCCCCCGGGAGGTCTCCTACGAGCAGTACTTC	CASSSPREVSYEQYF
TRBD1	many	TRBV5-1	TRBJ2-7	TGCGCCAGCAGCTTAACAGGGGCAGGATCCTACGAGCAGTACTTC	CASSLTGAGSYEQYF
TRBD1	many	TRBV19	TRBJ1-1	TGTGCCAGTAGAATCACTCCACGACAGGGGTGGGCTGAAGCTTTCTTT	CASRITPRQGWAEAFF
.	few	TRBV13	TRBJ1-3	TGTGCCAGCAGCTTAGGAGGGGGAAGAAACACCATATATTTT	CASSLGGGRNTIYF
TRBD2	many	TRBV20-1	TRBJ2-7	TGCAGTGCTAGGGCAGCGGGAGACCTATGGGAGCAGTACTTC	CSARAAGDLWEQYF
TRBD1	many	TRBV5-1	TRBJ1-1	TGCGCCAGCAGCTTGCAGACAGGGGCAACTGAAGCTTTCTTT	CASSLQTGATEAFF
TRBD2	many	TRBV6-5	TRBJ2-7	TGTGCCAGCAGCAGACCCGGGACTAGCGGCTACGAGCAGTACTTC	CASSRPGTSGYEQYF
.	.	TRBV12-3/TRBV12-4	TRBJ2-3	TGTGCCAGCAGTTCAGGGCCAGATACGCAGTATTTT	CASSSGPDTQYF
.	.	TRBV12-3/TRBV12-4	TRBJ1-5	TGTGCCAGCAGTTTGGGGGGTGTTACAGGGATGGGTAATCAGCCCCAGCATTTT	CASSLGGVTGMGNQPQHF
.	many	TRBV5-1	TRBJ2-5	TGCGCCAGCAGCCGCAGGGGACAAGCAGAGACCCAGTACTTC	CASSRRGQAETQYF
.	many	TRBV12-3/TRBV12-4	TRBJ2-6	TGTGCCAGCAGCCGGCTGGGCGCCTTCTCTGGGGCCAACGTCCTGACTTTC	CASSRLGAFSGANVLTF
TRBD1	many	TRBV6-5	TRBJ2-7	TGTGCCAGCATCCCCGACAGGGGATGGGGCGAGCAGTACTTC	CASIPDRGWGEQYF
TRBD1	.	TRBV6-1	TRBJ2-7	TGTGCCAGCCGGACAGGGGGTTCGTCTTTGCGCGAGCAGTACTTC	CASRTGGSSLREQYF
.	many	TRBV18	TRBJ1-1	TGTGCCAGCTCACGCGGGACGAACACTGAAGCTTTCTTT	CASSRGTNTEAFF
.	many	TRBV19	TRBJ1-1	TGTGCCAGTATCAATGTGGGAGGGATGAACACTGAAGCTTTCTTT	CASINVGGMNTEAFF
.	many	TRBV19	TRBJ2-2	TGTGCCAGTGGGGCAGGGAACACCGGGGAGCTGTTTTTT	CASGAGNTGELFF
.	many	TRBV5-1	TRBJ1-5	TGCGCCAGCAGCTTGGACTCCCGCAATCAGCCCCAGCATTTT	CASSLDSRNQPQHF
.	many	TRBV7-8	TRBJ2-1	TGTGCCAGCAGCACTCGGACTGACAATGAGCAGTTCTTC	CASSTRTDNEQFF
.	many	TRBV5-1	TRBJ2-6	TGCGCCAGCAGCTTGAATGGGGCTGGGGCCAACGTCCTGACTTTC	CASSLNGAGANVLTF
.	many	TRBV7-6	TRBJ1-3	TGTGCCAGCAGCTCCGGCTCTGGAAACACCATATATTTT	CASSSGSGNTIYF
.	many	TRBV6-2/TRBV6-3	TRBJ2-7	TGTGCCAGCAGGCCCCCGGGACTCACCTACGAGCAGTACTTC	CASRPPGLTYEQYF
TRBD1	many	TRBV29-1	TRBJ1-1	TGCAGCGCCTGGACAGGCGACACTGAAGCTTTCTTT	CSAWTGDTEAFF
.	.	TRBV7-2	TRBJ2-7	TGTGCCAGCAGCTTAGTGGGTGGGGGCTACAACGAGCAGTACTTC	CASSLVGGGYNEQYF
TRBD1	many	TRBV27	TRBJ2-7	TGTGCCAGCGCCGGGACAGGGGACCGGGAGCAGTACTTC	CASAGTGDREQYF